The rows below give T cell receptor beta chains drawn from one sample of a study of cytomegalovirus exposure and HLA in healthy donors. The assay was immunoSEQ multiplex PCR, and TCRdb's table has in-frame clones only and misses some. The sample lists 50,000 or so clones, around 80% occurring once. Sequencing used PBMCs. These receptors all stem from a boy aged 5-17 years in good health and CMV-seropositive. The CDR3 runs from the conserved cysteine through the conserved F or W. The order of the fields is CDR3 protein, V gene, CDR3 length, J gene.

CDR3aa: CASSPARGAIEAFF; v_gene: TRBV9; len: 14; j_gene: TRBJ1-1
CDR3aa: CASSPPRGSGAYEQYF; v_gene: TRBV6-6; len: 16; j_gene: TRBJ2-7
CDR3aa: CASSWTENTEAFF; v_gene: TRBV6-6; len: 13; j_gene: TRBJ1-1
CDR3aa: CASSEGVGTAYSGANVLTF; v_gene: TRBV2; len: 19; j_gene: TRBJ2-6
CDR3aa: CASSGQFYNSPLHF; v_gene: TRBV6-5; len: 14; j_gene: TRBJ1-6
CDR3aa: CASSPTGQGTTGELFF; v_gene: TRBV9; len: 16; j_gene: TRBJ2-2
CDR3aa: CASSLGGQNEKLFF; v_gene: TRBV7-6; len: 14; j_gene: TRBJ1-4
CDR3aa: CASSLIGSLSVQYF; v_gene: TRBV11-1; len: 14; j_gene: TRBJ2-5
CDR3aa: CASSWGGQGGSEKLFF; v_gene: TRBV5-1; len: 16; j_gene: TRBJ1-4
CDR3aa: CATSRGTSGAWEQYF; v_gene: TRBV15; len: 15; j_gene: TRBJ2-7
CDR3aa: CASRIRTVNQPQHF; v_gene: TRBV6-1; len: 14; j_gene: TRBJ1-5
CDR3aa: CSSWGGETMNTEAFF; v_gene: TRBV7-9; len: 15; j_gene: TRBJ1-1
CDR3aa: CASSLREGTDTQYF; v_gene: TRBV5-1; len: 14; j_gene: TRBJ2-3
CDR3aa: CASKSLSYNEQFF; v_gene: TRBV6-1; len: 13; j_gene: TRBJ2-1
CDR3aa: CASRVVVAGGYTF; v_gene: TRBV5-1; len: 13; j_gene: TRBJ1-2
CDR3aa: CASSRGHTPSPLHF; v_gene: TRBV5-5; len: 14; j_gene: TRBJ1-6
CDR3aa: CASSSTGAEGYTF; v_gene: TRBV5-1; len: 13; j_gene: TRBJ1-2
CDR3aa: CATSRVPGGEQYF; v_gene: TRBV15; len: 13; j_gene: TRBJ2-7
CDR3aa: CASSLQGYEQFF; v_gene: TRBV7-3; len: 12; j_gene: TRBJ2-1
CDR3aa: CASSVSPQAYEQYF; v_gene: TRBV9; len: 14; j_gene: TRBJ2-7
CDR3aa: CASRTGNNEQFF; v_gene: TRBV19; len: 12; j_gene: TRBJ2-1
CDR3aa: CASSQGHSSGNIQYF; v_gene: TRBV13; len: 15; j_gene: TRBJ2-4
CDR3aa: CASSLAGPSRDTQYF; v_gene: TRBV7-9; len: 15; j_gene: TRBJ2-3
CDR3aa: CASSLVLVGYREYEQYF; v_gene: TRBV11-2; len: 17; j_gene: TRBJ2-7
CDR3aa: CASGERVSYNEQFF; v_gene: TRBV6-6; len: 14; j_gene: TRBJ2-1
CDR3aa: CASSPGTGNEKLFF; v_gene: TRBV18; len: 14; j_gene: TRBJ1-4
CDR3aa: CAISESWTGGNAEAFF; v_gene: TRBV10-3; len: 16; j_gene: TRBJ1-1
CDR3aa: CASSYSRLADSYNEQFF; v_gene: TRBV5-1; len: 17; j_gene: TRBJ2-1
CDR3aa: CASSQLGNTIYF; v_gene: TRBV4-1; len: 12; j_gene: TRBJ1-3
CDR3aa: CASSVEEVETFF; v_gene: TRBV9; len: 12; j_gene: TRBJ1-1
CDR3aa: CASSSGAYEQYF; v_gene: TRBV5-6; len: 12; j_gene: TRBJ2-7
CDR3aa: CASSETLAGPYNEQFF; v_gene: TRBV25-1; len: 16; j_gene: TRBJ2-1
CDR3aa: CASSRSRGGDTQYF; v_gene: TRBV10-1; len: 14; j_gene: TRBJ2-3
CDR3aa: CASTLRGQGNSPLHF; v_gene: TRBV2; len: 15; j_gene: TRBJ1-6
CDR3aa: CASSSLQGSNYGYTF; v_gene: TRBV11-2; len: 15; j_gene: TRBJ1-2
CDR3aa: CAIAEGGRSTDTQYF; v_gene: TRBV19; len: 15; j_gene: TRBJ2-3
CDR3aa: CASSVGTGAYEQYF; v_gene: TRBV7-9; len: 14; j_gene: TRBJ2-7
CDR3aa: CASSLYRGSTDTQYF; v_gene: TRBV5-6; len: 15; j_gene: TRBJ2-3
CDR3aa: CASSIGRSIRETQYF; v_gene: TRBV18; len: 15; j_gene: TRBJ2-5
CDR3aa: CASRAVLPRGQNTGELFF; v_gene: TRBV11-2; len: 18; j_gene: TRBJ2-2
CDR3aa: CASSVGQEGNTIYF; v_gene: TRBV9; len: 14; j_gene: TRBJ1-3
CDR3aa: CASSLGLAGPQLHEQYF; v_gene: TRBV11-2; len: 17; j_gene: TRBJ2-7
CDR3aa: CASSSLLAGGTDTQYF; v_gene: TRBV7-3; len: 16; j_gene: TRBJ2-3
CDR3aa: CASSWGRGNTEAFF; v_gene: TRBV6-1; len: 14; j_gene: TRBJ1-1
CDR3aa: CASSPGVDGYTF; v_gene: TRBV7-9; len: 12; j_gene: TRBJ1-2